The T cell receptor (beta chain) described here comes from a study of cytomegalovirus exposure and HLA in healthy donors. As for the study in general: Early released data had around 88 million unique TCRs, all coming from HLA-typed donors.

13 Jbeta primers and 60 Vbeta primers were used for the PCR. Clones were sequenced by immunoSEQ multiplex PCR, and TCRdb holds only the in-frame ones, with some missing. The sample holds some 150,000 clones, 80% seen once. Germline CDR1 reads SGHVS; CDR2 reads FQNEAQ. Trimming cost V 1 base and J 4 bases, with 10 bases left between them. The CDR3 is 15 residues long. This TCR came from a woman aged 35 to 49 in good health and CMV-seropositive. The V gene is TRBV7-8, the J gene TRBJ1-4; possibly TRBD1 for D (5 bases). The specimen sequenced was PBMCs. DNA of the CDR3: TGTGCCAGCAGCTTAGAGGGGCTTGGTAATGAAAAACTGTTTTTT. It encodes CASSLEGLGNEKLFF.